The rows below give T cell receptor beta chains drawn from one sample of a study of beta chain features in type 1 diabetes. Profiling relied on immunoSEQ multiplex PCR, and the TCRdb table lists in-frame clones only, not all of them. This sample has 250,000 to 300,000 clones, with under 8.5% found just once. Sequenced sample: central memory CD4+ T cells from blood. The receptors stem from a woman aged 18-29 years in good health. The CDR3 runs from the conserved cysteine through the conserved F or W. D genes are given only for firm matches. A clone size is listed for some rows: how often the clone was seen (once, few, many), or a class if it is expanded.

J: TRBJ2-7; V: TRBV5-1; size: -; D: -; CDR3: CASSLVGPKSWYEQYF; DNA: TGCGCCAGCAGCTTGGTAGGCCCGAAATCTTGGTACGAGCAGTACTTC
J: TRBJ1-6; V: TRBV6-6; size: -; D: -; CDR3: CASRAEGSPLHF; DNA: TGTGCCAGCAGGGCGGAAGGTTCACCCCTCCACTTT
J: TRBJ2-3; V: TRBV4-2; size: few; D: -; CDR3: CASSQSEGTADTQYF; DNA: TGTGCCAGCAGCCAGTCCGAGGGTACCGCAGATACGCAGTATTTT
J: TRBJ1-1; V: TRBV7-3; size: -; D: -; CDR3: CASSLGKGVKAEAFF; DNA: TGTGCCAGCAGCTTAGGAAAAGGGGTAAAAGCTGAAGCTTTCTTT
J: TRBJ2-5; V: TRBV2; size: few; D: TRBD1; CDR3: CASSAQGGSPETQYF; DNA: TGTGCCAGCAGTGCACAGGGGGGATCCCCCGAGACCCAGTACTTC
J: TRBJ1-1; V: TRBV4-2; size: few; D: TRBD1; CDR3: CASSQATGGSRTEAFF; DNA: TGTGCCAGCAGCCAAGCCACAGGGGGGTCTCGAACTGAAGCTTTCTTT
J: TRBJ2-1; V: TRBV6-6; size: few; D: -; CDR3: CASRESNEQFF; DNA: TGTGCCAGCAGAGAAAGCAATGAGCAGTTCTTC
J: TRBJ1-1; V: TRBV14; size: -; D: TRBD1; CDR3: CASSHYRGEVYTEAFF; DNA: TGTGCCAGCAGCCACTACAGGGGGGAGGTCTATACTGAAGCTTTCTTT
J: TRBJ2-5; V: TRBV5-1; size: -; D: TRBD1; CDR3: CASSLAGGRQETQYF; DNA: TGCGCCAGCAGCTTGGCAGGGGGCCGCCAAGAGACCCAGTACTTC
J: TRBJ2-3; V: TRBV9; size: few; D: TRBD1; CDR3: CASSMTGTGYADTQYF; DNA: TGTGCCAGCAGCATGACCGGGACAGGGTACGCAGATACGCAGTATTTT
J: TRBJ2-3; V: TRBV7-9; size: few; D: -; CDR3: CASSEARRDTQYF; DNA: TGTGCCAGCAGCGAGGCCAGGAGGGATACGCAGTATTTT
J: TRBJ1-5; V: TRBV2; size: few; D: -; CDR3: CASKRSGVGNQPQHF; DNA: TGTGCCAGCAAGCGGTCGGGGGTGGGCAATCAGCCCCAGCATTTT
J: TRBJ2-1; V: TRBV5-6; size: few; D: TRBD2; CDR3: CASSLAGTRTNEQFF; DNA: TGTGCCAGCAGCTTGGCCGGGACTAGAACCAATGAGCAGTTCTTC
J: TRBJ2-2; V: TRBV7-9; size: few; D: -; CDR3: CASSPSAGELFF; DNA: TGTGCCAGCAGCCCAAGCGCCGGGGAGCTGTTTTTT
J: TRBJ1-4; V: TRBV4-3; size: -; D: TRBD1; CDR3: CASSQDLTGDEKLFF; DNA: TGCGCCAGCAGCCAAGATTTGACAGGGGATGAAAAACTGTTTTTT
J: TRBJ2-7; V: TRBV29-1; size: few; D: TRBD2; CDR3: CSVRSGSYEQYF; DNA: TGCAGCGTTAGGAGCGGGAGCTACGAGCAGTACTTC
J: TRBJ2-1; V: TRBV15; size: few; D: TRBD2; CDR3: CATGGLGREGTIEQFF; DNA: TGTGCCACCGGTGGGTTGGGGCGGGAGGGGACAATTGAGCAGTTCTTC
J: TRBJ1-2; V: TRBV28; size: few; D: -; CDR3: CAARREIGGYTF; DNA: TGTGCCGCAAGGCGCGAAATCGGGGGCTACACCTTC
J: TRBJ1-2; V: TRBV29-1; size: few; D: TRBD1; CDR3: CSVAGETGGVSYGYTF; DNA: TGCAGCGTTGCGGGAGAGACAGGGGGCGTCTCTTATGGCTACACCTTC
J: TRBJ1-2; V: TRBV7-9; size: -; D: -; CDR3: CASSPGLYGYTF; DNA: TGTGCCAGCAGCCCAGGGTTGTATGGCTACACCTTC
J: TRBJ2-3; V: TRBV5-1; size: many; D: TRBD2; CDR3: CASSWPLAGGSTDTQYF; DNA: TGCGCCAGCAGCTGGCCCCTAGCGGGAGGGAGCACAGATACGCAGTATTTT
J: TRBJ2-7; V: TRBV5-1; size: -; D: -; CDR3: CASSLDGPLSSYEQYF; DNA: TGCGCCAGCAGCTTGGACGGGCCCCTGAGCTCCTACGAGCAGTACTTC
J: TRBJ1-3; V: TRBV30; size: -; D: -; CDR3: CAWSSQDGNTIYF; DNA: TGTGCCTGGAGTAGTCAGGACGGAAACACCATATATTTT
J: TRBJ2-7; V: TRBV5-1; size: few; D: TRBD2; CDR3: CASSFAGGAYEQYF; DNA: TGCGCCAGCAGCTTCGCGGGAGGCGCCTACGAGCAGTACTTC
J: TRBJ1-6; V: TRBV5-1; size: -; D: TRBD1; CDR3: CASSSGTASSPLHF; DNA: TGCGCCAGCAGTTCAGGGACAGCTTCGTCACCCCTCCACTTT
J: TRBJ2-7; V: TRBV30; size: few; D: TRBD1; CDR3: CAWSDRLTGDYEQYF; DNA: TGTGCCTGGAGTGACCGCCTGACAGGGGACTACGAGCAGTACTTC
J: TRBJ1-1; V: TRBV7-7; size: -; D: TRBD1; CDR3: CASSEDRGSEAFF; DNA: TGTGCTAGCAGCGAGGACAGGGGGAGTGAAGCTTTCTTT
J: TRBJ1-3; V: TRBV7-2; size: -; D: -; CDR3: CASSLRPGAGNTIYF; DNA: TGTGCCAGCAGCTTAAGGCCCGGGGCTGGAAACACCATATATTTT
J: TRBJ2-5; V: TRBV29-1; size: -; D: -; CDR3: CSVDAALETQYF; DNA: TGCAGCGTTGATGCCGCCCTAGAGACCCAGTACTTC
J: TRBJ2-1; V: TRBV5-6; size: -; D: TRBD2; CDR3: CASSFEAGAYNEQFF; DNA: TGTGCCAGCAGCTTTGAAGCGGGAGCCTACAATGAGCAGTTCTTC
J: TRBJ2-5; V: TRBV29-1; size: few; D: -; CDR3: CSVESSGTSRQTQYF; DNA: TGCAGCGTTGAATCCTCCGGGACCTCCCGACAGACCCAGTACTTC
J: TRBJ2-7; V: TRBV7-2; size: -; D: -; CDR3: CASNPALGSEQYF; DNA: TGTGCCAGCAACCCGGCCTTGGGCAGCGAGCAGTACTTC
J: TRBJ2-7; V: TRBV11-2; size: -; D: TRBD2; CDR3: CASSPSALAGGNSYEQYF; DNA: TGTGCCAGCAGCCCTAGTGCCCTTGCGGGGGGGAACTCCTACGAGCAGTACTTC
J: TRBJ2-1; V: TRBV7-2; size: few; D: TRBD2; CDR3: CASSPTGTKMNEQFF; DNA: TGTGCCAGCAGCCCGACCGGGACTAAGATGAATGAGCAGTTCTTC
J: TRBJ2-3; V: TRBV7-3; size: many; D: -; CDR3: CASSLMSTDTQYF; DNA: TGTGCCAGCAGCTTAATGAGCACAGATACGCAGTATTTT
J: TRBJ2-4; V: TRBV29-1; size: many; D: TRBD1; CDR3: CSVEDRGQVKYF; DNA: TGCAGCGTTGAAGATCGCGGACAGGTTAAGTACTTC
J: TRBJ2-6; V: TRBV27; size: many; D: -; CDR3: CASSPNSGANVLTF; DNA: TGTGCCAGCAGTCCGAATTCTGGGGCCAACGTCCTGACTTTC